A single sample gave rise to the 11 T cell receptor beta chains below, sequenced in a study of blood T cell repertoires in COVID-19. The repertoire was sequenced with immunoSEQ multiplex PCR; TCRdb's copy has only in-frame clones and lacks some. The repertoire holds around 300,000 clones, with 83% as singletons. Sequencing used peripheral blood. The receptors originated from a woman aged 45 to 65 who had recovered from COVID-19.

The genes are TRBV3-1 (or the pseudogene TRBV3-2) and TRBJ1-2; 7 positions agree with TRBD1. Losses at the gene ends were 1 base for V and 2 bases for J; bases not matched to a gene: 7. This CDR3 region has 16 residues. Germline V gene sequence: CDR1 LGHDT, CDR2 YNNKEL (reference sequence). CDR3 sequence (DNA): TGTGCCAGCAGCCAAGGCCTTCAGGGGGAGAACTATGGCTACACCTTC. This sequence encodes CASSQGLQGENYGYTF.

This chain connects TRBV19 to TRBJ2-1; the D gene is possibly TRBD2 (6 bases). Germline CDR1 reads LNHDA; CDR2 reads SQIVND (reference sequence). Trimming removed 5 bases from V and 2 bases from J, with 10 bases in between. The CDR3 sequence is 14 residues long. The CDR3 here is CASSARETYNEQFF. The CDR3 region has the DNA TGTGCCAGTAGTGCGCGGGAAACCTACAATGAGCAGTTCTTC.

This clone was seen just once. The chain carries TRBV5-3 and TRBJ2-3; D remains ambiguous. TRBV5-3 counts as an open reading frame of uncertain function. Trimming pared 0 bases from V and 2 bases from J, leaving 13 bases between. The length of the CDR3 is 16 residues. CDR3 in DNA: TGTGCCAGAAGCTTGGCTCGGAGCCTTATCACAGATACGCAGTATTTT. Protein: CARSLARSLITDTQYF.

The genes are TRBV5-4 and TRBJ1-5, with 9 nucleotides matching TRBD1. V gave up 4 bases and J gave up 3 bases; unmatched junction bases: 5. Per germline, CDR1 SGHNT and CDR2 YYREEE (reference sequence). The CDR3 totals 15 residues. CDR3 sequence (DNA): TGTGCCAGCAGCCAGGACAGGGGAGACAATCAGCCCCAGCATTTT. It codes for CASSQDRGDNQPQHF.

The V and J genes are TRBV11-3 and TRBJ1-1, with D hard to call. The CDR3 is 16 amino acids. CDR1 is SGHNT and CDR2 is YENEEA in the germline V gene. The V gene lost 3 bases and the J gene lost 7 bases, with 21 bases spanning the gap. CDR3 in amino acids: CASSFIVYRLEVEAFF. CDR3 nucleotide sequence: TGTGCCAGCAGCTTCATCGTGTATCGCCTTGAGGTTGAAGCTTTCTTT.

This chain connects TRBV27 to TRBJ1-2, with D hard to call. Germline assignment: CDR1 MNHEY and CDR2 SMNVEV (reference sequence). The CDR3 has 14 amino acids. V was trimmed by 7 bases and J by 2 bases, leaving 14 bases between them. CDR3 protein: CASKLRETNYGYTF. In nucleotides, the CDR3 is TGTGCCAGCAAGTTGAGGGAAACCAACTATGGCTACACCTTC.

This chain links TRBV6-2 or TRBV6-3 with TRBJ1-5; D possibly corresponds to TRBD1 (6 bases). This CDR3 contains 17 residues. V dropped 0 bases and J dropped 4 bases, with 16 bases sitting between them. Germline loops: CDR1 MNHEY, CDR2 SVGEGT. The CDR3 nucleotides read TGTGCCAGCAGTTACTCGCGAGGGACACTGACTAATCAGCCCCAGCATTTT. It translates to CASSYSRGTLTNQPQHF.

A few counts support this clone. The rearrangement joins TRBV4-3 to TRBJ2-3; 10 bases map to TRBD2. Germline V gene data show CDR1 as LGHNA and CDR2 as YSLEER. CDR3 length: 17 residues. Unmatched junction bases numbered 6, after V lost 2 bases and J lost 1 base. The CDR3 sequence: CASSQLASGSGTDTQYF. The CDR3 bases are TGCGCCAGCAGCCAATTAGCTAGCGGGAGTGGCACAGATACGCAGTATTTT.

In its sample, this clone was seen once. The chain joins TRBV18 to TRBJ1-5, with 7 bases matching TRBD1. Looked up from germline, CDR1 is KGHSH and CDR2 is LQKENI. The CDR3 totals 14 residues. V was clipped by 6 bases and J by 5 bases; unmatched bases: 7. Here the CDR3 DNA reads TGTGCCAGCTCGATACAGGGGCGGGATCAGCCCCAGCATTTT. Translating gives CASSIQGRDQPQHF.

CDR3 in DNA: TGTGCCAGCAGTTTATGGGACAGCCTTTTGAACACTGAAGCTTTCTTT. It is translated as CASSLWDSLLNTEAFF. The J gene is TRBJ1-1, the V gene TRBV28; maybe TRBD1 (6 bases). The germline gives CDR1 MDHEN, CDR2 SYDVKM. The ends were cut back, 0 bases at V and 0 bases at J, with 11 bases in the middle. The CDR3 consists of 16 residues.

The sample holds one count of this clone. The chain recombines TRBV4-1 with TRBJ2-2; 7 bases match TRBD2. Germline assignment: CDR1 MGHRA and CDR2 YSYEKL. The V and J ends lost 0 bases and 2 bases, in that order; junction bases with no gene match: 6. This CDR3 has 17 residues. This CDR3 is CASSQDAREGNTGELFF. The CDR3 coding sequence is TGCGCCAGCAGCCAAGATGCGAGGGAGGGTAACACCGGGGAGCTGTTTTTT.